The rows below give T cell receptor beta chains drawn from one sample of a study of T cells in localized non-small cell lung cancer. TCRdb's table, derived via immunoSEQ multiplex PCR, lists solely in-frame clones and lacks some. The data show approximately 37,000 clones, around 86% seen once. The input for sequencing was peripheral blood, taken before any cancer treatment. The origin of the receptors is a man aged 18-55 years with stage I lung adenocarcinoma. The CDR3 runs from the conserved cysteine through the conserved F or W. Each record gives: D gene, V gene, J gene, clone size, CDR3 protein, CDR3 DNA. D genes are given only for firm matches. Some rows mark clone size as missing; the rest say once, few, many or name a class of expanded clone.

.,TRBV5-1,TRBJ2-5,.,CASSFLSSGAGETQYF,TGCGCCAGCAGCTTCCTTTCTTCGGGAGCAGGAGAGACCCAGTACTTC
.,TRBV29-1,TRBJ1-1,.,CSVVHQVNTEAFF,TGCAGCGTTGTACACCAGGTGAACACTGAAGCTTTCTTT
.,TRBV5-1,TRBJ1-3,.,CASSLDGNSGNTIYF,TGCGCCAGCAGCTTGGACGGGAACTCTGGAAACACCATATATTTT
TRBD1,TRBV29-1,TRBJ1-1,.,CSVVGGEGAWAFF,TGCAGCGTTGTAGGCGGTGAGGGGGCGTGGGCTTTCTTT
.,TRBV5-8,TRBJ2-2,.,CASSLGQRGTGELFF,TGTGCCAGCAGCTTAGGGCAGAGGGGGACCGGGGAGCTGTTTTTT
.,TRBV16,TRBJ2-2,.,CASSLNPGSGELFF,TGTGCCAGCAGCCTCAATCCGGGGTCCGGGGAGCTGTTTTTT
.,TRBV6-5,TRBJ1-2,.,CASKLRGFNYGYTF,TGTGCCAGCAAGCTCCGGGGATTTAACTATGGCTACACCTTC
TRBD1,TRBV7-9,TRBJ2-7,.,CASSGTGSYEQYF,TGTGCCAGCAGCGGGACAGGGTCCTACGAGCAGTACTTC
.,TRBV27,TRBJ1-1,.,CASSYQGDTEAFF,TGTGCCAGCAGTTATCAGGGTGACACTGAAGCTTTCTTT
TRBD1,TRBV9,TRBJ1-4,.,CASSEQGKDEKLFF,TGTGCCAGCAGCGAACAGGGGAAGGATGAAAAACTGTTTTTT
TRBD1,TRBV5-1,TRBJ2-3,.,CASHGTESTDTQYF,TGCGCCAGCCACGGGACAGAGTCCACAGATACGCAGTATTTT
TRBD1,TRBV5-4,TRBJ1-2,.,CASSLEIGGNYGYTF,TGTGCCAGCAGCTTGGAGATAGGGGGCAACTATGGCTACACCTTC
.,TRBV6-5,TRBJ1-2,.,CASSSFGRNGYTF,TGTGCCAGCAGTTCCTTTGGCAGGAATGGCTACACCTTC
TRBD1,TRBV6-5,TRBJ2-1,.,CASSTTGDTYNEQFF,TGTGCCAGCAGTACAACAGGGGACACCTACAATGAGCAGTTCTTC
.,TRBV19,TRBJ1-3,.,CASSIQGDGNTIYF,TGTGCCAGTAGTATACAGGGAGATGGAAACACCATATATTTT
TRBD1,TRBV4-1,TRBJ2-7,once,CASSQGPGQGAVGTYEQYF,TGCGCCAGCAGCCAAGGACCGGGACAGGGGGCGGTCGGCACCTACGAGCAGTACTTC
TRBD2,TRBV5-1,TRBJ2-1,once,CASSSGGNHNEQFF,TGCGCCAGCAGCTCGGGGGGGAATCACAATGAGCAGTTCTTC
.,TRBV7-8,TRBJ2-1,.,CASSPGVVGDSYNEQFF,TGTGCCAGCAGCCCCGGAGTAGTGGGGGACTCCTACAATGAGCAGTTCTTC
.,TRBV5-4,TRBJ1-1,.,CASSLGLMNTEAFF,TGTGCCAGCAGCCTCGGACTGATGAACACTGAAGCTTTCTTT
.,TRBV7-8,TRBJ1-1,.,CASSPGAPNTEAFF,TGTGCCAGCAGCCCGGGAGCGCCGAACACTGAAGCTTTCTTT
TRBD1,TRBV5-1,TRBJ2-3,.,CASTRQGNTDTQYF,TGCGCCAGCACGCGACAGGGGAACACAGATACGCAGTATTTT
.,TRBV30,TRBJ1-1,few,CAWSQQTAFF,TGTGCCTGGAGTCAACAGACCGCTTTCTTT
TRBD2,TRBV5-1,TRBJ2-1,.,CASTKHPGLAYNEQFF,TGCGCCAGCACCAAACACCCAGGACTAGCTTACAATGAGCAGTTCTTC
.,TRBV5-4,TRBJ1-1,.,CASSLLIAGQPAFF,TGTGCCAGCAGCTTGCTTATTGCCGGACAGCCAGCTTTCTTT